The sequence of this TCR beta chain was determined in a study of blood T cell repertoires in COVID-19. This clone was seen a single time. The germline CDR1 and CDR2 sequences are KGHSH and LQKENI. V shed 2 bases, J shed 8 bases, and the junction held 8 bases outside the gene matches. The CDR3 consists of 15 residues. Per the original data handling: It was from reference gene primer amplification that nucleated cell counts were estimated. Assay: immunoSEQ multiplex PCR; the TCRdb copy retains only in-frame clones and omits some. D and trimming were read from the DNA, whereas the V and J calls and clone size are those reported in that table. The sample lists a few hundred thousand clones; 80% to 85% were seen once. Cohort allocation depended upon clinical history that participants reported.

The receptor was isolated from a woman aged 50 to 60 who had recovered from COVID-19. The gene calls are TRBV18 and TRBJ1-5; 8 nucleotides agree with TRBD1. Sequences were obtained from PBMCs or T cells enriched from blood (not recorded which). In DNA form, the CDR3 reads TGTGCCAGCTCACCAACTTCAGGGGGCCGGGAGCCCCAGCATTTT. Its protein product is CASSPTSGGREPQHF.